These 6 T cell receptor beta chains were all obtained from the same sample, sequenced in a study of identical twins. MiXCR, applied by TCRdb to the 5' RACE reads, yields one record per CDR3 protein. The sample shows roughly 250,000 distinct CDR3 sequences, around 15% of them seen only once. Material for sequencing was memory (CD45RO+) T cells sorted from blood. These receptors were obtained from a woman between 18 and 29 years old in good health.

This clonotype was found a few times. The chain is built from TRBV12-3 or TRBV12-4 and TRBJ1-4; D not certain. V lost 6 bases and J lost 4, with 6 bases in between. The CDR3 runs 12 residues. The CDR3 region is CASRLGNEKLFF. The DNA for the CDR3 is TGTGCCAGCAGACTGGGTAATGAAAAACTGTTTTTT.

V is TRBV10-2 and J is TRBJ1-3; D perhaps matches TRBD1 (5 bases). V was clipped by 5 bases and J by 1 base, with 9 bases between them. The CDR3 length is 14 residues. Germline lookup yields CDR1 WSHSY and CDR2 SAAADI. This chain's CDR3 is CASSWDVSGNTIYF. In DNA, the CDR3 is TGCGCCAGCAGTTGGGACGTATCTGGAAACACCATATATTTT.

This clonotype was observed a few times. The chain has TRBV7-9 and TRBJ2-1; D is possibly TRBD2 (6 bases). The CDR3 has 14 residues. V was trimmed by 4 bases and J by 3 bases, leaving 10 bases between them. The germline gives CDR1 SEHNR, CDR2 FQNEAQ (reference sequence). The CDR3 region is CASSSGGRYNEQFF. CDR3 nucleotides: TGTGCCAGCAGCTCCGGGGGTCGCTACAATGAGCAGTTCTTC.

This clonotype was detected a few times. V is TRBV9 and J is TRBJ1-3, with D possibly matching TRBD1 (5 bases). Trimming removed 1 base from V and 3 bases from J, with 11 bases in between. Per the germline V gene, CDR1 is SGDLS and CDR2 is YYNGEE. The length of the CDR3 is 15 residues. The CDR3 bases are TGTGCCAGCAGCGTATACGGGGGAGGTGGAAACACCATATATTTT. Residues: CASSVYGGGGNTIYF.

CDR3: CASTRNNQPQHF. CDR3 DNA sequence: TGTGCCAGCACCCGAAACAATCAGCCCCAGCATTTT. This chain joins TRBV12-3 or TRBV12-4 and TRBJ1-5; D not resolved. CDR3 size: 12 residues. V lost 7 bases to trimming and J lost 3 bases, with 7 bases between them.

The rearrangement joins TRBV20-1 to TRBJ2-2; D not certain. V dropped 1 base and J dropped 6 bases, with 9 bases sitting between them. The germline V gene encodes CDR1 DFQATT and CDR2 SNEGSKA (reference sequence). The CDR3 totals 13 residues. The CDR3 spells CSARAHGPGELFF. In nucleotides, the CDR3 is TGCAGTGCTAGAGCCCACGGTCCCGGGGAGCTGTTTTTT.